This TCR beta chain was observed in a study of vaccination and CD4 T cells after COVID-19. On the study more broadly: Overlapping peptides covering the spike proteins of SARS-CoV-2, HCoV-NL63, HCoV-OC43 and HCoV-229E were added to stimulate cells.

Oncomine TCR Beta short-read sequencing was applied to DNA from cultured CD4+ T cells. TCRdb itself ran the PCR reads through MiXCR, one entry per CDR3 protein. The table records roughly 15,000 distinct CDR3 sequences, roughly 59% of them present only once. This clonotype was detected a few times. The antigen is unknown. Treatment here: approximately nine-day PBMC culture with coronavirus spike peptide pools or control peptides (ViraFEST assay). Via ViraFEST, peptide pools expanded antigen-specific T cells before TCR sequencing. The CDR3 extends over 14 amino acids. Trimming took 6 bases from V and 2 from J, leaving 13 bases between them.

The source is a human donor who had recovered from COVID-19. V is TRBV12-3 or TRBV12-4 and J is TRBJ1-2; D possibly corresponds to TRBD1 (5 bases). Sequences were derived from CD4+ T cells from blood, cultured in vitro, sampled after SARS-CoV-2 vaccination. The CDR3 spells CASRLSGRNYGYTF. The CDR3, as DNA: TGTGCCAGCAGACTATCGGGACGGAACTATGGCTACACCTTC.